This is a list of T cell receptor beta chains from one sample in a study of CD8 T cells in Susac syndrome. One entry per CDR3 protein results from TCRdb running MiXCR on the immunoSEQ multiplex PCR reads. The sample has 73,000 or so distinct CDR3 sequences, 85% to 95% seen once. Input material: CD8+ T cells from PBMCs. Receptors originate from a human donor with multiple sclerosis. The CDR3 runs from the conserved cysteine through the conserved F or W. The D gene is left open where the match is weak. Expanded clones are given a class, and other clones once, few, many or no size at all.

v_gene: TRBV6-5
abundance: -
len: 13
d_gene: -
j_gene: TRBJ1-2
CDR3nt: TGTGCCAGCAGTTACTCCTCCCAGGCCGGGGGCACCTTC
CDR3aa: CASSYSSQAGGTF

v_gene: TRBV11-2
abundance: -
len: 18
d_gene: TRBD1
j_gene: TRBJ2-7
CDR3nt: TGTGCCAGCAGCTTAGGACCGAAACCGGGACAGGGGACCTACGAGCAGTACTTC
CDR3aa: CASSLGPKPGQGTYEQYF

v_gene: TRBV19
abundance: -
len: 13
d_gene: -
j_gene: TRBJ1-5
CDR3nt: TGTGCCACCTTGGGGCAGGGGACTCAGCCCCAGCATTTT
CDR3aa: CATLGQGTQPQHF

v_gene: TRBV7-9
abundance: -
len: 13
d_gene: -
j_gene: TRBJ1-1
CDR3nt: TGTGCCAGCTTGGGAAACTGGAACACTGAAGCTTTCTTT
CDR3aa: CASLGNWNTEAFF

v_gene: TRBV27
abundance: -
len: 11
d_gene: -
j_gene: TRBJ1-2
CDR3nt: TGTGCCAGCAGCTCAGGGCCCTCCTACACCTTC
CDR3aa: CASSSGPSYTF

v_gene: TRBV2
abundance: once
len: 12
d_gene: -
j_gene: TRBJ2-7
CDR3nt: TGTGCCAGCAGTGATTTCTCCTACGAGCAGTACTTC
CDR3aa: CASSDFSYEQYF

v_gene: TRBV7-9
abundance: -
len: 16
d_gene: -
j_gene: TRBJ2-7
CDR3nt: TGTGCCAGCAGCTTAAGGGTGGGGCGCGGGGCCTACGAGCAGTACTTC
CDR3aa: CASSLRVGRGAYEQYF

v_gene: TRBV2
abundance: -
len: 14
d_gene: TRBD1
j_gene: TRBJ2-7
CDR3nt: TGTGCCAGCAGCCGACGGACAGGCGACTACGAGCAGTACTTC
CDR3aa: CASSRRTGDYEQYF

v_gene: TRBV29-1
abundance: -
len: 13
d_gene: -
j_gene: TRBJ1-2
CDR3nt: TGCAGCGTTTCTCTAGACGCTAACTATGGCTACACCTTC
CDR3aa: CSVSLDANYGYTF

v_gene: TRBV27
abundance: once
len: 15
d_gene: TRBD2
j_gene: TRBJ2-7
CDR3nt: TGTGCCAGCAGTTCTCCGAATAGCGGGATATACGAGCAGTACTTC
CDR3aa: CASSSPNSGIYEQYF

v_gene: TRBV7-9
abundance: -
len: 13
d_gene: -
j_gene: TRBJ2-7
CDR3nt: TGTGCCAGCAGCCTACCGAGCTCCTACGAGCAGTACTTC
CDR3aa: CASSLPSSYEQYF

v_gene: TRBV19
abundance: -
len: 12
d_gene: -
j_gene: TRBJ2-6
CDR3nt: TGTGCCAGTAGTGGTGGGGCCAACGTCCTGACTTTC
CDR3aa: CASSGGANVLTF

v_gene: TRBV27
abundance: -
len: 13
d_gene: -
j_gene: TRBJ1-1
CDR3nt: TGTGCCAGCACCTACCAGGGTGGGACTGAAGCTTTCTTT
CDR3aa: CASTYQGGTEAFF

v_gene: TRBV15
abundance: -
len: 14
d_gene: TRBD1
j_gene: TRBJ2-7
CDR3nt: TGTCGGGCTAGAGGATGGACAGGCCGATACGAGCAGTACTTC
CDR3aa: CRARGWTGRYEQYF

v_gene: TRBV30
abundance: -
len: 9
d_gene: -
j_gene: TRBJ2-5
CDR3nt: TGTGCTATGGAGGGGACCCAGTACTTC
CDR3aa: CAMEGTQYF

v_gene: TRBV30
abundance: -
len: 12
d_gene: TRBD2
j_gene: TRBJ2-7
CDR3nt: TGTGCCTGGACTAGCGGGCTCTACGAGCAGTACTTC
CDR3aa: CAWTSGLYEQYF

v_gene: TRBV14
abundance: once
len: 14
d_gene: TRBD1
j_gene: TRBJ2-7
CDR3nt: TGTGCCAGCAGCCAGACGGGACAGGGGCGCGAGCAGTACTTC
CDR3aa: CASSQTGQGREQYF

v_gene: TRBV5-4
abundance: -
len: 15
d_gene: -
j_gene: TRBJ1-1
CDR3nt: TGTGCCAGCAGCTTGTACAGGCCGGGGTCCACTGAAGCTTTCTTT
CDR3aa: CASSLYRPGSTEAFF

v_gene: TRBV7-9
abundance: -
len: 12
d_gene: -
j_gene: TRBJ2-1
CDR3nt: TGTGCCAGCAGCTCGGACCTTAATGAGCAGTTCTTC
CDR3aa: CASSSDLNEQFF

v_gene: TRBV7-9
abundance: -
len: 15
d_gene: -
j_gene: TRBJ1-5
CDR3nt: TGTGCCAGCAGCTTAGCATCCGGGGGGGCTCAGCCCCAGCATTTT
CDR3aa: CASSLASGGAQPQHF

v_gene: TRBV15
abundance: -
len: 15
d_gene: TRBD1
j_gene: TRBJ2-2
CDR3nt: TGTGCCACCAGCAGGACAGGGGCGAACACCGGGGAGCTGTTTTTT
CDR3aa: CATSRTGANTGELFF

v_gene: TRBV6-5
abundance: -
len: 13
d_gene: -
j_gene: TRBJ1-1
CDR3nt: TGTGCCAGCAGTTACTCCGCGGAGACTGAAGCTTTCTTT
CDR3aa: CASSYSAETEAFF

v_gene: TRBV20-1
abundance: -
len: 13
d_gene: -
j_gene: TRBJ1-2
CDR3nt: TGCAGTGCTACTGGGGGCACGGCGGAGGGCTACACCTTC
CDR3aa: CSATGGTAEGYTF

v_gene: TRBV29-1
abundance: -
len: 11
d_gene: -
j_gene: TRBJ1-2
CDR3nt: TGCAGCTCGGACCTATTGGGTGGCTACACCTTC
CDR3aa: CSSDLLGGYTF

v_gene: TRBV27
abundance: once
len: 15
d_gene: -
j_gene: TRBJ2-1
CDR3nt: TGTGCCAGCAGTCGAAGGGACTTTTCAGGGGGTGAGCAGTTCTTC
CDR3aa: CASSRRDFSGGEQFF

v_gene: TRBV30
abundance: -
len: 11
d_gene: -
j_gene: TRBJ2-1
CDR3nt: TGTGCCTGGACCACAGGGAGTGAGCAGTTCTTC
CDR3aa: CAWTTGSEQFF

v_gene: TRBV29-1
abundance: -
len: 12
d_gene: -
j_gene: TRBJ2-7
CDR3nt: TGCAGCGTTGGTTTGGATAGCTACGAGCAGTACTTC
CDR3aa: CSVGLDSYEQYF

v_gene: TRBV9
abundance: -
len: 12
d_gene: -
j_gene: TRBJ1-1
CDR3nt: TGTGCCTCAATGGGCGAGGACACTGAAGCTTTCTTT
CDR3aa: CASMGEDTEAFF

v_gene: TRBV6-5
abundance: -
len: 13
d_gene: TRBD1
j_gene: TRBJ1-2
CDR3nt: TGTGCCAGCAGTTACCGTAGGGGGCATGAGTTCCGCTTC
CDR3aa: CASSYRRGHEFRF

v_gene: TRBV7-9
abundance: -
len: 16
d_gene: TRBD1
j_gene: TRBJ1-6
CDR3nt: TGTGCCAGCAGCTTGGCAGGGGGCTCCTATAATTCACCCCTCCACTTT
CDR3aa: CASSLAGGSYNSPLHF

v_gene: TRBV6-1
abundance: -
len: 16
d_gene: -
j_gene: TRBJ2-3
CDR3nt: TGTGCCAGCAGTGGATTAGGTGATTCTAGCACAGATACGCAGTATTTT
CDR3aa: CASSGLGDSSTDTQYF

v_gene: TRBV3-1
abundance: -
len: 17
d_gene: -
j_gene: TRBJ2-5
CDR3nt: TGTGCCAGCAGCCAAGTTTTCCGGGACATTGAACAAGAGACCCAGTACTTC
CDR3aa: CASSQVFRDIEQETQYF

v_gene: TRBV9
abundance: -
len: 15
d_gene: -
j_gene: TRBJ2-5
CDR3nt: TGTGCCAGCAGCCTAAACGGTCTCCTACTGGAGACCCAGTACTTC
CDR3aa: CASSLNGLLLETQYF

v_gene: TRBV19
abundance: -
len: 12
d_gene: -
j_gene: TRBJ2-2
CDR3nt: TGTGCCACTGGGAGGTGGACCGGGGAGCTGTTTTTT
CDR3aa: CATGRWTGELFF

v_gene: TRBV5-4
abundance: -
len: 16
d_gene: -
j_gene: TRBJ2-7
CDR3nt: TGTGCCAGCAGCTTAAGGCTAGCTGGAGGCTCCTACGAGCAGTACTTC
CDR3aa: CASSLRLAGGSYEQYF

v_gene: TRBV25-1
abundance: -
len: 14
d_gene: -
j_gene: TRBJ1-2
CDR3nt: TGTGCCAGCAGTGATCCGGACAGCCTGGATGGCTACACCTTC
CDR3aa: CASSDPDSLDGYTF

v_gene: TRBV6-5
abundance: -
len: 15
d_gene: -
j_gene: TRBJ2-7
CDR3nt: TGTGCCAGCAGTTACGGGACCAACCCATCCTACGAGCAGTACTTC
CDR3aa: CASSYGTNPSYEQYF

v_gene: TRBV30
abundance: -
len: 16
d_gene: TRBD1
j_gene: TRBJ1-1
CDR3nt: TGTGCCTGGACGACGCGGGACAGGGGATGGAACACTGAAGCTTTCTTT
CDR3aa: CAWTTRDRGWNTEAFF

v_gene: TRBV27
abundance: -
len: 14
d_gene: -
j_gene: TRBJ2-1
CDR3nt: TGTGCCAGCAGTTTCTCGGACACATACAATGAGCAGTTCTTC
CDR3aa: CASSFSDTYNEQFF

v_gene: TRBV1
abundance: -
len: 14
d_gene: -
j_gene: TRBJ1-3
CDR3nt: TGCACCAGCAGCCAAATATGGGAAGGGGACACCATATATTTT
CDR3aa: CTSSQIWEGDTIYF

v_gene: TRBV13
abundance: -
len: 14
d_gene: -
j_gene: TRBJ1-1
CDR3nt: TGTGCCAGCAGCGTCGAGGGCTCGAACACTGAAGCTTTCTTT
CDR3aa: CASSVEGSNTEAFF

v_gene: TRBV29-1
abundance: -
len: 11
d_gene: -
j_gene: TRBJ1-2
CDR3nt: TGCAGCGCCCGAGAGGGCGATGGCTACACCTTC
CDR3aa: CSAREGDGYTF

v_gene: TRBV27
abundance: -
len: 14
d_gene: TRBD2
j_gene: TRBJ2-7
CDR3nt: TGTGCCAGCAGTCCCCGGACTAGCGGGAGAGAGCAGTACTTC
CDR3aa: CASSPRTSGREQYF

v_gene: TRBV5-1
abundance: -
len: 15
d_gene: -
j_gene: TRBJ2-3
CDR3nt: TGCGCCAGCAGCTTGGCCGGAGGGGCGCAAGATACGCAGTATTTT
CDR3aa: CASSLAGGAQDTQYF

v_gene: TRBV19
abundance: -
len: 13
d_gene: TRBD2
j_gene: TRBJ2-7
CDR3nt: TGTGCCAGTAGTTGGACTAGCGGGAACGAGCAGTACTTC
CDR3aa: CASSWTSGNEQYF

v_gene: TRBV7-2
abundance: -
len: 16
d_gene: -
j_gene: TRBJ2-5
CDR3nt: TGTGCCAGCAGCTCCCGGGTTCTCAGAACGGGGGAGACCCAGTACTTC
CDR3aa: CASSSRVLRTGETQYF

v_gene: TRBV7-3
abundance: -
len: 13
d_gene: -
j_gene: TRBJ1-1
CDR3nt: TGTGCCAGCAGCTTAGTAATCAACACTGAAGCTTTCTTT
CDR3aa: CASSLVINTEAFF

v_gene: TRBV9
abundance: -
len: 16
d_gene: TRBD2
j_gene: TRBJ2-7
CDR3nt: TGTGCCAGCAGCGTTGGACTGGGAGGGGCGCGAGGCGAGCAGTACTTC
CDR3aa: CASSVGLGGARGEQYF

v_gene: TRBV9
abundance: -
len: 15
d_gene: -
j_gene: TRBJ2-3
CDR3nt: TGTGCCAGCAGCGGACCGGACGGCCGCACAGATACGCAGTATTTT
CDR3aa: CASSGPDGRTDTQYF

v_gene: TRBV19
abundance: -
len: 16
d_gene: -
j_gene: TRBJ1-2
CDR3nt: TGTGCCAGTAGGTACTCCGACGGGTCTAGCGAGGACGGCTACACCTTC
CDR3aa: CASRYSDGSSEDGYTF

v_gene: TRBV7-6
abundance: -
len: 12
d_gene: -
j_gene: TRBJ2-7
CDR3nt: TGTGCCAGCAGCTCAAACCTCCACGAGCAGTACTTC
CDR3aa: CASSSNLHEQYF

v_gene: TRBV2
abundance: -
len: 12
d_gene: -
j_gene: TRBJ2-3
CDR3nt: TGTGCCAGCAGTGTTCTTACAGATACGCAGTATTTT
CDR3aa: CASSVLTDTQYF

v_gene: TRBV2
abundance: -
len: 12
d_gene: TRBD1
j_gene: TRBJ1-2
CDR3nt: TGTGCCAGGGGACAGGGGGCGAATGGCTACACCTTC
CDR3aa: CARGQGANGYTF

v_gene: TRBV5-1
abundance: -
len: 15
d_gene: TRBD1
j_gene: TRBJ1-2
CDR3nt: TGCGCCAGCAGCTTGGGGGTAGGGGGCGGCTATGGCTACACCTTC
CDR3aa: CASSLGVGGGYGYTF

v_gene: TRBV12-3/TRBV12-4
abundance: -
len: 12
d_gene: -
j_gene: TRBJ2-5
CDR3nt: TGTGCCAGCAGTTTAGAGCTAGAGACCCAGTACTTC
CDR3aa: CASSLELETQYF